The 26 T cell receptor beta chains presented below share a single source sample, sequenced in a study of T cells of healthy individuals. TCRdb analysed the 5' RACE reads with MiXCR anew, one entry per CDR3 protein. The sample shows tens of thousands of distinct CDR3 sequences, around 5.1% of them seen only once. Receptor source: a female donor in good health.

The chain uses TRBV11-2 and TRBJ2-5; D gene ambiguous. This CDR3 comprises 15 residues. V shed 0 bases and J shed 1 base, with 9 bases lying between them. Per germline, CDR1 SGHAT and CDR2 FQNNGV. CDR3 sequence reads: CASSLEFSTQETQYF. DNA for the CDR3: TGTGCCAGCAGCTTAGAATTTTCGACCCAAGAGACCCAGTACTTC.

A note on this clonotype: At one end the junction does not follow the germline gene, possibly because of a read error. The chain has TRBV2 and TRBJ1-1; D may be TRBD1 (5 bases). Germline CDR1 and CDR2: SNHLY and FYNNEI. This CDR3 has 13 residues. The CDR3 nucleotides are TGTGCCAGCAGCGACAGTACGAACATTGAAGCTTTCTTT. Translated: CASSDSTNIEAFF.

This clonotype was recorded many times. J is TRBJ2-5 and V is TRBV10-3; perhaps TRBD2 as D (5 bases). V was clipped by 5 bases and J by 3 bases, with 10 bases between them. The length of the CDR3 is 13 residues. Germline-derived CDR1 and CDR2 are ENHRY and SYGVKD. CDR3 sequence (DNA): TGTGCCATCAGTAAGGAGGTGAAAGAGACCCAGTACTTC. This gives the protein CAISKEVKETQYF.

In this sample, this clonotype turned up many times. The CDR3, as DNA: TGTGCCAGCAGCTTTTTCAGCACTAGCACAGATACGCAGTATTTT. Its protein product is CASSFFSTSTDTQYF. The V gene is TRBV7-2, the J gene TRBJ2-3; D is undetermined. From germline, CDR1 is SGHTA and CDR2 FQGNSA. The CDR3 is 15 amino acids. Trimming took off 3 bases at V and 0 bases at J, with 10 bases between the two ends.

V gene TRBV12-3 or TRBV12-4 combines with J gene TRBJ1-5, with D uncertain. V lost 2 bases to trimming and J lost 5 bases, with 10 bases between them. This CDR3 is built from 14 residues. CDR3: CASSLIDRDQPQHF. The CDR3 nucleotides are TGTGCCAGCAGTTTAATCGATCGAGATCAGCCCCAGCATTTT.

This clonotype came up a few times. The CDR3 protein is CASSFSDQPQHF. The CDR3 coding sequence is TGTGCCAGCAGCTTTTCCGATCAGCCCCAGCATTTT. This chain connects TRBV7-2 to TRBJ1-5; no clear D gene. Per the germline V gene, CDR1 is SGHTA and CDR2 is FQGNSA. The germline V and J ends were trimmed by 3 bases and 5 bases, with 5 bases remaining between them. The CDR3 contains 12 residues.

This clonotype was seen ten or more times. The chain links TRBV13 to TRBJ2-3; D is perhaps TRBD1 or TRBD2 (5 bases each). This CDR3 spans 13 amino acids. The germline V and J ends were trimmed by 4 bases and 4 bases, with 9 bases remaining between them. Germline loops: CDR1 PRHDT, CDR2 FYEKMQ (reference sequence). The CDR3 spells CASSSWGSDTQYF. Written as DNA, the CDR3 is TGTGCCAGCAGCTCGTGGGGGTCAGATACGCAGTATTTT.

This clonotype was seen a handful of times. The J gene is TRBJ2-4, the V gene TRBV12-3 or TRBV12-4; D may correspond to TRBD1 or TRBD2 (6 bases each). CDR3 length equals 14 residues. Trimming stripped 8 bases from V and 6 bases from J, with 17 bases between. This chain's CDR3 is CASRWGARRNIQYF. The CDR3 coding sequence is TGTGCCAGCCGTTGGGGGGCTAGGAGAAACATTCAGTACTTC.

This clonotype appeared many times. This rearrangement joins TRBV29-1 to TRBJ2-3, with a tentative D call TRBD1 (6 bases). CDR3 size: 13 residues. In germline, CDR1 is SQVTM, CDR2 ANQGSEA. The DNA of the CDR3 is TGCAGGGCCACAGGGCTGCGGCCAGATACGCAGTATTTT. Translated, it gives CRATGLRPDTQYF.

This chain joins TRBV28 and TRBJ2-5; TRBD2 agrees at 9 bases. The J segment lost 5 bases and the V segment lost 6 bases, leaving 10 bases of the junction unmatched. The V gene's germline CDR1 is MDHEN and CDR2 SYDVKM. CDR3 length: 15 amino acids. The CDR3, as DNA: TGTGCCAGCAGAAATAGCGGGAGCGGGTGGGAGACCCAGTACTTC. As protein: CASRNSGSGWETQYF.

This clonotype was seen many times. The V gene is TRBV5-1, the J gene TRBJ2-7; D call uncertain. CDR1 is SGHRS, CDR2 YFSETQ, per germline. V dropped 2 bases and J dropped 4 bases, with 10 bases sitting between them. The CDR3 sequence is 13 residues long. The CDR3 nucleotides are TGCGCCAGCAGCTTCAATGGTTGGTACGAGCAGTACTTC. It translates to CASSFNGWYEQYF.

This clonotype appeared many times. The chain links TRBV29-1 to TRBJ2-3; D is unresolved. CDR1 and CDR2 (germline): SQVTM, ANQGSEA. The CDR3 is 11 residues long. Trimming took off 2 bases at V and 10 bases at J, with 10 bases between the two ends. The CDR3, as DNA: TGCAGCGTTGAAACCGGAAGGGCGCAGTATTTT. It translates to CSVETGRAQYF.

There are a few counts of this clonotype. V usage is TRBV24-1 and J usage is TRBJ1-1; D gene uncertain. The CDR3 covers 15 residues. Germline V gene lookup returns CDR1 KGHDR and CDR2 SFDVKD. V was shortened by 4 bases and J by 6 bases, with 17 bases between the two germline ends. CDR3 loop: CATSDSSSGASEAFF. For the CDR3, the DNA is TGTGCCACCAGTGACTCCTCCTCGGGCGCATCTGAAGCTTTCTTT.

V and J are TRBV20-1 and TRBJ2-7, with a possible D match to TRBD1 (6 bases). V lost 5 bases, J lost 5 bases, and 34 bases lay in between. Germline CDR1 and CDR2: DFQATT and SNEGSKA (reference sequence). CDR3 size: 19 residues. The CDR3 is CSAWRTELRDALPGDEQYF. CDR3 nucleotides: TGCAGTGCTTGGCGGACAGAACTCCGGGACGCCCTTCCCGGGGACGAGCAGTACTTC.

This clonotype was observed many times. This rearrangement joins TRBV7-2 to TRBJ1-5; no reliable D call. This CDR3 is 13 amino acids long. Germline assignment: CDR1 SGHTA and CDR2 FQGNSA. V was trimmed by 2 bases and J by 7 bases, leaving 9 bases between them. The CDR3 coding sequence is TGTGCCAGCAGCTTACCCCCCAACCAGCCCCAGCATTTT. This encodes CASSLPPNQPQHF.

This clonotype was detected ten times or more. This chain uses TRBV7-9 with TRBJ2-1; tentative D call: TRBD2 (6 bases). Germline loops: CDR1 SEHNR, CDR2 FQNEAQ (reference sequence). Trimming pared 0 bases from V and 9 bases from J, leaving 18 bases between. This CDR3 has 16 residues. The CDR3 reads CASSLALTRTGGEQFF. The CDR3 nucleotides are TGTGCCAGCAGCTTAGCCCTGACTAGGACGGGCGGTGAGCAGTTCTTC.

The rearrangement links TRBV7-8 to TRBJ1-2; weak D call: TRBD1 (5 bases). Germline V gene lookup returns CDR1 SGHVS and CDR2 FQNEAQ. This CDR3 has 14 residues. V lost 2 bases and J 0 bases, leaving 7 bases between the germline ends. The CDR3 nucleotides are TGTGCCAGCAGCTTAAGGGGTACTAACTATGGCTACACCTTC. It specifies CASSLRGTNYGYTF.

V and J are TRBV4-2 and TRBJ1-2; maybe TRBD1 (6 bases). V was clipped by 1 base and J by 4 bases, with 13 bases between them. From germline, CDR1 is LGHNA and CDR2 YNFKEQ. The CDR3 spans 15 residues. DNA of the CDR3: TGTGCCAGCAGCCAAGGTCCCGACAGGTCCTATGGCTACACCTTC. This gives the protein CASSQGPDRSYGYTF.

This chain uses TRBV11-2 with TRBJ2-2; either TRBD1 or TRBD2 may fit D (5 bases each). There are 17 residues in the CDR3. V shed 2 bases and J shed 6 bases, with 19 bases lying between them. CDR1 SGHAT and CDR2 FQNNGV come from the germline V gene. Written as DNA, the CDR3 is TGTGCCAGCAGCTTAATTCGGGGCGGACCCGCGGCCGGGGAGCTGTTTTTT. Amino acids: CASSLIRGGPAAGELFF.

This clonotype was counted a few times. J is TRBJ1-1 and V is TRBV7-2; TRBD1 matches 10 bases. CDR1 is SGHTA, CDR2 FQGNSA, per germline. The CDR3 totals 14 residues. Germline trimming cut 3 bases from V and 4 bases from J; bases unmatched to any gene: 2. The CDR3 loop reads CASSLGQGFTEAFF. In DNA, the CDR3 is TGTGCCAGCAGCTTGGGACAGGGGTTCACTGAAGCTTTCTTT.

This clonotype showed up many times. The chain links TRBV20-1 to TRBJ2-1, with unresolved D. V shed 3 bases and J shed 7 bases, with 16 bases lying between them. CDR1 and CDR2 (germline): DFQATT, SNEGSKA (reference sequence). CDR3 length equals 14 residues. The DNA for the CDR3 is TGCAGTGCTAGTTTTGGTCCCACGACGAATGAGCAGTTCTTC. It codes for CSASFGPTTNEQFF.

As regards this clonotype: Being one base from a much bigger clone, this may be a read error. The CDR3 bases are TGTGCCAGCAGGGGTCCCAGCATTGAAGCTTTCTTT. Translation gives CASRGPSIEAFF. The V gene is TRBV28, the J gene TRBJ1-1; no clear D gene. V shed 6 bases and J shed 7 bases, with 12 bases lying between them. CDR1 MDHEN and CDR2 SYDVKM come from the germline V gene. The CDR3 totals 12 residues.

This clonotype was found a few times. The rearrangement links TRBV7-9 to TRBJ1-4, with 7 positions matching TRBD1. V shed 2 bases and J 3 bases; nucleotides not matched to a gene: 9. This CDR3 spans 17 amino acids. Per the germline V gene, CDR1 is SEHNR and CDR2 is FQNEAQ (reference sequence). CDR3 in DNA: TGTGCCAGCAGCTTATCGGGAACCGGGACAGCTAATGAAAAACTGTTTTTT. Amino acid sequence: CASSLSGTGTANEKLFF.

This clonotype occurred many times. CDR3 residues: CASSLLSGQLNTEAFF. The CDR3 nucleotides read TGTGCCAGCAGTTTACTCTCAGGACAGCTGAACACTGAAGCTTTCTTT. The J gene is TRBJ1-1, the V gene TRBV28, with D possibly TRBD1 on 6 matching bases. Per the germline V gene, CDR1 is MDHEN and CDR2 is SYDVKM. Deletions cut 2 bases from V and 0 bases from J, with 13 bases between. This CDR3 comprises 16 residues. Supplemented by reference TRBV28 and TRBJ1-1, the full variable domain reads DVKVTQSSRYLVKRTGEKVFLECVQDMDHENMFWYRQDPGLGLRLIYFSYDVKMKEKGDIPEGYSVSREKKERFSLILESASTNQTSMYLCASSLLSGQLNTEAFFGQGTRLTVV.

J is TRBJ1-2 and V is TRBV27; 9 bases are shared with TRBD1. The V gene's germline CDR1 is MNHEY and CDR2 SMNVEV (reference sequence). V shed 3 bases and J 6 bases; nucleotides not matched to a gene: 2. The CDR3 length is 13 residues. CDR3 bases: TGTGCCAGCAGTTTCACAGGGGGCCATGGCTACACCTTC. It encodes CASSFTGGHGYTF.

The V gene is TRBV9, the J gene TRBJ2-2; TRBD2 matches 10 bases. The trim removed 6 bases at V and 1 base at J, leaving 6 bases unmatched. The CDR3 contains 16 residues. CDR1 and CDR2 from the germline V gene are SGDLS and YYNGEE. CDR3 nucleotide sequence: TGTGCCAGCACCCCGTCTAGCGGGAGGAACACCGGGGAGCTGTTTTTT. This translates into CASTPSSGRNTGELFF.